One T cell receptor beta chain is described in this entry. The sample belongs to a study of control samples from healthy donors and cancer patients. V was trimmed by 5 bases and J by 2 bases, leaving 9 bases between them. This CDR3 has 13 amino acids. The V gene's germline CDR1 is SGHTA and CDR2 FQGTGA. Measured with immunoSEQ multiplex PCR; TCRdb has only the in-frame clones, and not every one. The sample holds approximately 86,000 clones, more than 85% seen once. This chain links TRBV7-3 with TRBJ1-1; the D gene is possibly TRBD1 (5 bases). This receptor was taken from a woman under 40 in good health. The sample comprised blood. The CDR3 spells CASSAGINTEAFF. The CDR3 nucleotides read TGTGCCAGCAGCGCAGGGATAAACACTGAAGCTTTCTTT. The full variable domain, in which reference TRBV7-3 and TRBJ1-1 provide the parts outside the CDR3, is GAGVSQTPSNKVTEKGKYVELRCDPISGHTALYWYRQSLGQGPEFLIYFQGTGAADDSGLPNDRFFAVRPEGSVSTLKIQRTERGDSAVYLCASSAGINTEAFFGQGTRLTVV.